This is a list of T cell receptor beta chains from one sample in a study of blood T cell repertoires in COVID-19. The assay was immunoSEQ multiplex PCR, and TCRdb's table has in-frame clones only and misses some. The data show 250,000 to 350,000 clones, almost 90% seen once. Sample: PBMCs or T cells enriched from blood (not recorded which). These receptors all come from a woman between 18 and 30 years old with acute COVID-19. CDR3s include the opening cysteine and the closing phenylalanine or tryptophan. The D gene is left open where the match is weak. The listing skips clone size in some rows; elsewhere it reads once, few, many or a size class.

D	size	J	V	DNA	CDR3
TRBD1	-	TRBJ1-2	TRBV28	TGTGCCAGCAGTTCCGGGGACAGGAACTATGGCTACACCTTC	CASSSGDRNYGYTF
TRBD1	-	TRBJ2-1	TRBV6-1	TGTGCCAGCAGTGAGACAGGGGGGGCCTACAATGAGCAGTTCTTC	CASSETGGAYNEQFF
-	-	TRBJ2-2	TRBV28	TGTGCCAGCAGTTTTGGGGGGACTCCCACCGGGGAGCTGTTTTTT	CASSFGGTPTGELFF
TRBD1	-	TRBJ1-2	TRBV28	TGTGCCAGCACCAGCCCGGGACAGCCTTATGGCTACACCTTC	CASTSPGQPYGYTF
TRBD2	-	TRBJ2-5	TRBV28	TGTGCCAGCAGTTCCCGAAGCGGGGAAGAGACCCAGTACTTC	CASSSRSGEETQYF
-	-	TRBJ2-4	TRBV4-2	TGTGCCAGCAGCCAGGCAGATAATCTAGCCAAAAACATTCAGTACTTC	CASSQADNLAKNIQYF
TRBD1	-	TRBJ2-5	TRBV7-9	TGTGCCAGCAGCCAGAATTTCGACAGGGGAGAGACCCAGTACTTC	CASSQNFDRGETQYF
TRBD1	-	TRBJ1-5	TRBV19	TGTGCCACTTCGAGACAGGGGAATCAGCCCCAGCATTTT	CATSRQGNQPQHF
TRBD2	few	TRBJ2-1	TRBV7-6	TGTGCCAGCAGCTTGACTAGCGGGAGGTACAATGAGCAGTTCTTC	CASSLTSGRYNEQFF
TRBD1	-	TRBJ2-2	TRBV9	TGTGCCAGCAGCGTAGCCGGGACAGAGTACACCGGGGAGCTGTTTTTT	CASSVAGTEYTGELFF
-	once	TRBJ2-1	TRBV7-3	TGTGCCAGCAGCGTCGGGACAAACTCCTACAATGAGCAGTTCTTC	CASSVGTNSYNEQFF
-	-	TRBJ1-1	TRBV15	TGTGCCACCAGCAGATCGGCCAGGAAACCTGAAGCTTTCTTT	CATSRSARKPEAFF
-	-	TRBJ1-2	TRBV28	TGTGCCAGCAGTTTCCAGGGTGAAGGCTATGGCTACACCTTC	CASSFQGEGYGYTF
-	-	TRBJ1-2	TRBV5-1	TGCGCCAGCAGCTTACAGGGAACCCCCATATTC	CASSLQGTPIF
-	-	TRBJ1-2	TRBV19	TGTGCCAGTAGTCTCGGGACAGGCTACACCTTC	CASSLGTGYTF
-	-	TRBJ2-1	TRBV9	TGTGCCAGCAGCCCTGGGGGGACAGTAGGGAACAATGAGCAGTTCTTC	CASSPGGTVGNNEQFF
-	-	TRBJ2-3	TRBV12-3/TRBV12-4	TGTGCCAGCAATGGGGGCTCGGGGCAGTATTTT	CASNGGSGQYF
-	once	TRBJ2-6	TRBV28	TGTGCCAGTAGTACCCTCCGAGGGAGGGCCAACGTCCTGACTTTC	CASSTLRGRANVLTF
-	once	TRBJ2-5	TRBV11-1	TGTGCCAGCAGCTCGACGGTTGGAGCGATCCAAGAGACCCAGTACTTC	CASSSTVGAIQETQYF
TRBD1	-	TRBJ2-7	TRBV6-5	TGTGCCAGCAGTTCGTCGACAGGGCCCTTGTTCCACGAGCAGTACTTC	CASSSSTGPLFHEQYF
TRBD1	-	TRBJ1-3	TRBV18	TGTGCCAGCTCCTTGGGACAGACGGGAAACACCATATATTTT	CASSLGQTGNTIYF
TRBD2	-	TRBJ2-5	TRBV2	TGTGCCAGCAGCGCACTAGCGGAAGGGGAGACCCAGTACTTC	CASSALAEGETQYF
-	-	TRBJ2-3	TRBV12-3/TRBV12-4	TGTGCCAGCAGCCCACGACAGACAGATACGCAGTATTTT	CASSPRQTDTQYF
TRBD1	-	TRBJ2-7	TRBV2	TGTGCCAGCAGTGACCCCCGGACAGGGCAATACGAGCAGTACTTC	CASSDPRTGQYEQYF
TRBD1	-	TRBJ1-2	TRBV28	TGTGCCAGCAGCGCGACAGGGCCTGGCTACACCTTC	CASSATGPGYTF
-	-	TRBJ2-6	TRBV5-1	TGCGCCAGCAGCTTGACGTGGACAACAGGGGCCAACGTCCTGACTTTC	CASSLTWTTGANVLTF
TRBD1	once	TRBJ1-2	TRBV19	TGTGCCAGTACCCCCTTACGACAGGGAATGCTCTATGGCTACACCTTC	CASTPLRQGMLYGYTF
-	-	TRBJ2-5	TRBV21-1	TGTGCCAGCAGCGGCACCGGGACAGGGGAAACGGGCTCTCCTAAAGAGACCCAGTACTTC	CASSGTGTGETGSPKETQYF
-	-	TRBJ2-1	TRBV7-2	TGTGCCAGCAGCTTAGACCCAGACAATGAGCAGTTCTTC	CASSLDPDNEQFF
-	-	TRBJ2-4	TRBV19	TGTGCCAGTAGTAGCTTCCTGATCCGACAGGTGGCGAACATTCAGTACTTC	CASSSFLIRQVANIQYF
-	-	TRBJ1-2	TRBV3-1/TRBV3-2	TGTGCCAGCAGCCAGACCTCGGGAGGTTACGGCTACACCTTC	CASSQTSGGYGYTF
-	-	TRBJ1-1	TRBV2	TGTGCCAGCCTTAAGGGGGTATACACTGAAGCTTTCTTT	CASLKGVYTEAFF
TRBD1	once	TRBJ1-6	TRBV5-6	TGTGCCAGCAGCCCCCGGGACAGCTATTCACCCCTCCACTTT	CASSPRDSYSPLHF
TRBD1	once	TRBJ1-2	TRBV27	TGTGCCAGCAGGACGGGGACAGGGATTCTCCCCTATGGCTACACCTTC	CASRTGTGILPYGYTF
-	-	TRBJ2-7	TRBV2	TGTGCCAGCTTAAGCCGGGACTCCCTCTACGAGCAGTACTTC	CASLSRDSLYEQYF
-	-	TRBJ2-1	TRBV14	TGTGCCAGCAGCCAATATAGCGGACTTAACAATGAGCAGTTCTTC	CASSQYSGLNNEQFF
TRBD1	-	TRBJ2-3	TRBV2	TGTGCCAGCAGTCTCGACAGGGCCGTAGGTGGTACGCAGTATTTT	CASSLDRAVGGTQYF
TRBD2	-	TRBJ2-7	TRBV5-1	TGCGCCAGCAGCTATGGGACTAGCGGTAACTACGAGCAGTACTTC	CASSYGTSGNYEQYF
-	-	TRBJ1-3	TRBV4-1	TGCGCCAGCAGCCACCCGGACGGGAGCGGCTCTGGAAACACCATATATTTT	CASSHPDGSGSGNTIYF
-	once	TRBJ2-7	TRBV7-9	TGTGCCAGCACTTACCAGGGGGGCGGAGACCACGAGCAGTACTTC	CASTYQGGGDHEQYF
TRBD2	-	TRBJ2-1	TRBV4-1	TGCGCCAGCAGCCAAGAAGGACCCGGGAGGTCCTACAATGAGCAGTTCTTC	CASSQEGPGRSYNEQFF
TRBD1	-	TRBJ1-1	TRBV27	TGTGCCAGCAGTTGGGGGACAGGAATTAAGATCACTGAAGCTTTCTTT	CASSWGTGIKITEAFF
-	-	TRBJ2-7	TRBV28	TGTGCCAGCAGTTTATGGTCTAGGCCCGAGCAGTACTTC	CASSLWSRPEQYF
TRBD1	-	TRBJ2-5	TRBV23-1	TGCGCCAGCTGTGACAGGGGAGAGGAGACCCAGTACTTC	CASCDRGEETQYF
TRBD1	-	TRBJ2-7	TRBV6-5	TGTGCCAGCAGTTTAGAGGGGACAGGGAACTACGAGCAGTACTTC	CASSLEGTGNYEQYF
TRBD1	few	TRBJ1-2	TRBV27	TGTGCCAGCAGTGGCCCGGGGGACAGATGGCCCTATGGCTACACCTTC	CASSGPGDRWPYGYTF
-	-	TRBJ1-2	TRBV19	TGTGCCAACCACTCCGGACAGCCCGGCTACACCTTC	CANHSGQPGYTF
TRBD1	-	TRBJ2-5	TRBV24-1	TGTGCCACCAGTGATTGGGACAGGGAGGAGACCCAGTACTTC	CATSDWDREETQYF
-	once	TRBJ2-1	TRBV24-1	TGTGCCACCAGTGATGAGACTAGGTTTTCCTACAATGAGCAGTTCTTC	CATSDETRFSYNEQFF
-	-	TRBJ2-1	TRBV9	TGTGCCAGCAGCCCCCCGGGAGTAGCCTCCTACAATGAGCAGTTCTTC	CASSPPGVASYNEQFF